Below, one T cell receptor beta chain is given with its context. Its antigen is unknown. The input lacks base qualities; no much larger clone sits a single base away. In the germline V gene (reference sequence), CDR1 corresponds to LNHNV and CDR2 to YYDKDF. V was cut back by 1 base and J by 3 bases, leaving a gap of 15 bases between them. Inclusive of the bounding cysteine and phenylalanine, the CDR3 is 17 residues long. CDR3 DNA is the only sequence kept; it has 51 bases, read in frame from the first base. Using the deep immunoSEQ assay, multiplex PCR amplified TCR CDR3 regions from genomic DNA. Extracted genomic DNA from each cell subset was spread evenly across all wells of several immunoSEQ 96-well plates, with each plate serving as a replicate. For sorted subsets, about 200 ng genomic DNA, equal to 30,000 or so T cell genomes, was loaded into each replicate PCR. Purified libraries were measured with a Qubit 3.0 fluorometer, size-checked on a Bioanalyzer 2100, and measured again with the KAPA Library Quantification kit. Each immunoSEQ 96-well plate was sequenced on its own single-read 150-cycle Illumina NextSeq 550 flow cell. The study's processing was this. Because the immunoSEQ output held only junctional sequences and lacked quality scores, the filtering could not match the filtering applied to full-length reads. To assign V/J genes and CDR3, sequences were annotated using PyIR, a Python wrapper for IgBLAST v1.9, with IMGT germline references. Reads were removed for weak V/J assignments (E-value above 1e-6), missing CDR3, stop codons, out-of-frame junctions, or ambiguous translated residues. A V3J clonotype was defined by an identical inferred V gene, J gene, and CDR3 amino acid sequence. To compute the percentage overlap between repertoires, the number of shared unique clonotypes was divided by the size of the smaller repertoire. Three approaches were used to assess repertoire richness: RTK rarefaction, the Chao1 estimator, and Recon v2.1 estimates of unobserved clonotypes. Generation probabilities for all TCRbeta clonotypes obtained by the gDNA method from a handful of donors were computed using OLGA. Held by TCRdb, this immuneACCESS table contains in-frame sequences only and omits some clones. Under half of the omission traces to an unresolved V gene where checked; the cause of the rest is unknown. The V and J calls and the clone size are those of that table, but D and trimming were determined from the DNA. The sample table records about 2 million clones; about 95% of these occur just once. The ten most abundant clones make up more than 0.9% of the sample.

This entry comes from a study of shared clonotypes between healthy human individuals (dated by TCRdb to 2018 to 2021). Context from the whole study: The cohort included a few men and a couple of women between 18 and 49 years of age. Per donor, three plates each were used for CD4 naive and CD4 memory, two for CD8 naive, and one for CD8 memory. Each donor's leukapheresis produced roughly between roughly 0.85 and 9.5 billion PBMCs. Different laboratories and diverse techniques were used to prepare libraries and sequence TCR repertoires, to increase sequencing depth and limit assay-specific biases. To estimate repertoire size and how much clonotype sharing occurs between individuals, the study deeply sequenced the blood TCR repertoires of several healthy adults.

CD8 naive samples were CD45RO-negative cells positively selected for CCR7, giving a CD45RA+CCR7+ population that excluded TemRA cells. The donors were healthy, HIV-negative adults who had no recently reported acute infections or vaccinations. Only Caucasian adults living in Nashville, Tennessee, USA were represented among the donors. After blood collection by leukapheresis, PBMCs were isolated using Ficoll-Histopaque density gradient centrifugation and then cryopreserved in the vapor phase of liquid nitrogen. Analytical flow cytometry was used to check the purity and quantity of each magnetically sorted T cell population. Genomic DNA was isolated from each sorted fraction and quantified by UV absorbance on a Nanodrop 2000c. Broader findings and caveats from the paper: Pairwise subsampling indicated that sequencing depth was expected to affect the degree of clonotype sharing among donors. Compared with non-shared clonotypes, the clonotypes found in all four sorted-subset donors had higher generation probabilities. Naive subsets generally had larger estimated clonotype richness than memory subsets did. The small number of donors limited the genetic and exposure-history diversity represented. Across a few donors, roughly 5.4% of naive CD4, 3% to 4% of naive CD8, roughly 2.2% of memory CD4, and roughly 0.4% of memory CD8 clonotypes were shared. Rarefaction of sorted-subset datasets indicated incomplete sequencing despite the large sequencing depth. Sampling was restricted to blood, and TCR repertoires in tissue are likely to differ from TCR repertoires in blood.

The chain joins TRBV15 to TRBJ2-2, with TRBD1 tentatively as D gene (6 bases match). This TCR derives from a man between 18 and 29 years old in good health. Sequencing was carried out using naive CD8+ T cells sorted from blood. The sample's cell subset or site label, in plain terms: CD45RA+CCR7+. The nucleotide sequence is given as TGTGCCACCAGCAGAGGTACCACAGGGCGATACACCGGGGAGCTGTTTTTT. It translates to CATSRGTTGRYTGELFF.